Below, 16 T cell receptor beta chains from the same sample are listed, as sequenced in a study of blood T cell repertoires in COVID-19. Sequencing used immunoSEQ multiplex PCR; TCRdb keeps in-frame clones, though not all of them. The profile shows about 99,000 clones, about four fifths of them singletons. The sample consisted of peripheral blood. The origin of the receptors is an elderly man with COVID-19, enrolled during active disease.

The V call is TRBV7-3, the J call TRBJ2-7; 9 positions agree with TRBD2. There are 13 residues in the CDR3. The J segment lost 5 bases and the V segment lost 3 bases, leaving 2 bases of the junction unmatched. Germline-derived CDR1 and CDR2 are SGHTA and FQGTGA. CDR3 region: CASSFSGGHEQYF. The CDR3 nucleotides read TGTGCCAGCAGCTTCAGCGGGGGGCACGAGCAGTACTTC.

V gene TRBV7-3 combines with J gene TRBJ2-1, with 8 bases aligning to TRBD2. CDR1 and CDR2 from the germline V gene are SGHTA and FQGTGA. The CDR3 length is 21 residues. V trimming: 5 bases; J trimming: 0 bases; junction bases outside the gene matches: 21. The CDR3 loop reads CASSPLPRGGSRSSSYNEQFF. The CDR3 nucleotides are TGTGCCAGCAGCCCTCTTCCTCGCGGGGGGTCCCGATCTAGCTCCTACAATGAGCAGTTCTTC.

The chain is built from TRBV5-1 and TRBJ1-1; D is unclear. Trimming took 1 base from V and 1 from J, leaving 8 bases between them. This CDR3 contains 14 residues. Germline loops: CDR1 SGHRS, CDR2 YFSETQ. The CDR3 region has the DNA TGCGCCAGCAGCTTGATCCCCGGGAACACTGAAGCTTTCTTT. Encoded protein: CASSLIPGNTEAFF.

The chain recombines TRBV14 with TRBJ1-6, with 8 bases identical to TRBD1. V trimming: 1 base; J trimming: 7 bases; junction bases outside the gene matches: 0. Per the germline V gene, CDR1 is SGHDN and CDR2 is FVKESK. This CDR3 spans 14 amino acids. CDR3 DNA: TGTGCCAGCAGCCAAGGGACAGGGAATTCACCCCTCCACTTT. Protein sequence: CASSQGTGNSPLHF.

CDR3 nucleotide sequence: TGTGCCAGCAGCCAAGCGGCACAGGGGAATCAGCCCCAGCATTTT. It encodes CASSQAAQGNQPQHF. V usage is TRBV4-2 and J usage is TRBJ1-5, with 7 bases fitting TRBD1. The CDR3 is 15 amino acids. V lost 1 base and J lost 4; bases outside the gene matches: 4. Germline V gives CDR1 LGHNA, CDR2 YNFKEQ.

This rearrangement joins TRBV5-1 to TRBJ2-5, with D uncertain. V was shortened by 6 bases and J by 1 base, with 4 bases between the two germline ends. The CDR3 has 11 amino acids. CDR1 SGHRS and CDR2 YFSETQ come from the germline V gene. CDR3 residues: CASMAQETQYF. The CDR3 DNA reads TGCGCCAGCATGGCCCAAGAGACCCAGTACTTC. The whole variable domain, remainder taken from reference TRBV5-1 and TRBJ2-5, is KAGVTQTPRYLIKTRGQQVTLSCSPISGHRSVSWYQQTPGQGLQFLFEYFSETQRNKGNFPGRFSGRQFSNSRSEMNVSTLELGDSALYLCASMAQETQYFGPGTRLLVL.

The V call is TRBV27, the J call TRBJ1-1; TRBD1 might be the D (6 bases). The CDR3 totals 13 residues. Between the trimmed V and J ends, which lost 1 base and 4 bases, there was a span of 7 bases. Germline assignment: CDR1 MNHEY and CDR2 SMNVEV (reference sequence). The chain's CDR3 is CASSLLGATEAFF. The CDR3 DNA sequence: TGTGCCAGCAGTTTATTGGGGGCCACTGAAGCTTTCTTT.

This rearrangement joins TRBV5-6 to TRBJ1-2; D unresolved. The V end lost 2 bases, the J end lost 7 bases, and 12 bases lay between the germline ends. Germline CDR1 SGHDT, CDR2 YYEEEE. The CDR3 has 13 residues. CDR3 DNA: TGTGCCAGCAGCTTCGGAATTTCGGGTGGCTACACCTTC. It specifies CASSFGISGGYTF.

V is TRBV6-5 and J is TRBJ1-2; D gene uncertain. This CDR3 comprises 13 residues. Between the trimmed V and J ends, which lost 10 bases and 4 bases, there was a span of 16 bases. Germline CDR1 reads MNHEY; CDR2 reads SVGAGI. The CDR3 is CATQTQVTYGYTF. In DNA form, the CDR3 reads TGTGCCACTCAGACACAAGTGACCTATGGCTACACCTTC.

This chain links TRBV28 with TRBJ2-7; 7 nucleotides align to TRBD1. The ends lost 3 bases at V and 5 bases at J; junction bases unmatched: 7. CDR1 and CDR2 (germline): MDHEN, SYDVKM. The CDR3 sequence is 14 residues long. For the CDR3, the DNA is TGTGCCAGCAGTTTGTTTTTGGACAGGCACGAGCAGTACTTC. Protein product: CASSLFLDRHEQYF.

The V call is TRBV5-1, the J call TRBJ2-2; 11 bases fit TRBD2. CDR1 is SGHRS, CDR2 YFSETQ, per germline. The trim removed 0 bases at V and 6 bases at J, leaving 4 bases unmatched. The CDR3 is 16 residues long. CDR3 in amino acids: CASSLVAGGFAGELFF. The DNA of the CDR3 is TGCGCCAGCAGCTTGGTAGCGGGAGGGTTCGCCGGGGAGCTGTTTTTT.

The CDR3 nucleotides read TGTGCCAGCTCACCACCGGTTCGGGATTCACCCCTCCACTTT. Amino acids: CASSPPVRDSPLHF. The chain joins TRBV18 to TRBJ1-6, with D unclear. Germline CDR1 is KGHSH and CDR2 is LQKENI. The CDR3 is 14 residues long. Trimming pared 0 bases from V and 8 bases from J, leaving 8 bases between.

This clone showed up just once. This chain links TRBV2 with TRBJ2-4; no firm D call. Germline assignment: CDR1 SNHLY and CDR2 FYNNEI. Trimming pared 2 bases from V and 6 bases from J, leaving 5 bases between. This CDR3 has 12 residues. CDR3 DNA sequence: TGTGCCAGCAGTGAAAACGGAAACATTCAGTACTTC. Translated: CASSENGNIQYF.

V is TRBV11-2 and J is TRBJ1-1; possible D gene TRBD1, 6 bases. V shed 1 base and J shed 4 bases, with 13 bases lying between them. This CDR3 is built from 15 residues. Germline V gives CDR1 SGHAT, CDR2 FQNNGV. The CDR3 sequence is CASSLVGTGITEAFF. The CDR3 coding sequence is TGTGCCAGCAGCTTAGTTGGTACAGGGATCACTGAAGCTTTCTTT.

CDR3 in DNA: TGTGCCAGCAGGAGTTCGGGACAGGTCTATGGCTACACCTTC. Translated, it gives CASRSSGQVYGYTF. The gene calls are TRBV28 and TRBJ1-2; 8 bases line up with TRBD1. Per the germline V gene, CDR1 is MDHEN and CDR2 is SYDVKM. V gave up 6 bases and J gave up 4 bases; unmatched junction bases: 7. The CDR3 length is 14 residues.

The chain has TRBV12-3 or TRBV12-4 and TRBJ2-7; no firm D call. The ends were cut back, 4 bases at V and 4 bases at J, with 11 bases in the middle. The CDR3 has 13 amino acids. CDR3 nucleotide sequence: TGTGCCAGCAGTTCTGAAGAACTTTACGAGCAGTACTTC. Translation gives CASSSEELYEQYF.